The 18 T cell receptor beta chains below all came from one sample that was sequenced in a study of T cell repertoires in cytomegalovirus infection. These receptors' targets are unknown. In TCRdb, the reads were re-called with MiXCR into one record per CDR3 protein. The table shows approximately 390,000 distinct CDR3 sequences, with about 32% occurring only once. The sequenced sample was cultured PBMCs, obtained from culture after CMV antigen stimulation. Every receptor here comes from a human donor in good health (CMV status not recorded). Some clones in this sample may be carry-over from other donors' samples.

The rearrangement links TRBV7-9 to TRBJ2-7; TRBD1 matches 7 bases. The V gene end was trimmed by 3 bases and the J gene end by 1 base; junction bases not matched to a gene: 3. This CDR3 contains 14 residues. CDR1 and CDR2 (germline): SEHNR, FQNEAQ (reference sequence). The CDR3 reads CASSLGQPSYEQYF. Here the CDR3 DNA reads TGTGCCAGCAGCTTGGGACAGCCATCCTACGAGCAGTACTTC. Filled out from reference TRBV7-9 and TRBJ2-7, the complete variable domain reads DTGVSQNPRHKITKRGQNVTFRCDPISEHNRLYWYRQTLGQGPEFLTYFQNEAQLEKSRLLSDRFSAERPKGSFSTLEIQRTEQGDSAMYLCASSLGQPSYEQYFGPGTRLTVT.

V usage is TRBV10-3 and J usage is TRBJ2-5; D is unresolved. The CDR3 is made up of 13 amino acids. Per germline, CDR1 ENHRY and CDR2 SYGVKD. V was clipped by 10 bases and J by 1 base, with 13 bases between them. The CDR3 sequence: CATQSPTQETQYF. In DNA, the CDR3 is TGTGCCACGCAGAGCCCGACCCAAGAGACCCAGTACTTC.

The CDR3, as DNA: TGTGCCAGCAGCTTAGCGTGGGCTAGCGAGAGCCAGCAAGAGACCCAGTACTTC. It yields the protein CASSLAWASESQQETQYF. This chain joins TRBV7-6 and TRBJ2-5, with a weak D call TRBD2 (6 bases). The CDR3 totals 18 residues. Trimming pared 0 bases from V and 2 bases from J, leaving 19 bases between. From germline, CDR1 is SGHVS and CDR2 FNYEAQ.

V is TRBV4-2 and J is TRBJ2-1, with D perhaps TRBD2 (5 bases). The CDR3 totals 16 residues. The ends were cut back, 6 bases at V and 5 bases at J, with 20 bases in the middle. CDR1 is LGHNA and CDR2 is YNFKEQ in the germline V gene. Here the CDR3 reads CASSPVSDFPNNEQFF. The DNA for the CDR3 is TGTGCCAGCAGTCCCGTATCGGACTTCCCAAACAATGAGCAGTTCTTC.

The sample holds a few counts of this clonotype. This chain's CDR3 is CASSQRVGRNTGELFF. The CDR3 DNA reads TGTGCCAGCAGCCAACGGGTAGGCCGGAACACCGGGGAGCTGTTTTTT. The chain joins TRBV6-8 to TRBJ2-2; D is ambiguous. Germline V gene sequence: CDR1 MNHGY, CDR2 SAAAGT. The CDR3 has 16 residues. Trimming removed 6 bases at V and 1 base at J, with 15 bases between.

This clonotype was seen a handful of times. The chain links TRBV6-2 or TRBV6-3 to TRBJ2-7, with no clear D. CDR1 and CDR2 from the germline V gene are MNHEY and SVGEGT. There are 14 residues in the CDR3. V lost 5 bases and J 2 bases, leaving 13 bases between the germline ends. The CDR3 DNA follows: TGTGCCAGCAGTCCTCAGACGTTGCCCTACGAGCAGTACGTC. Translation gives CASSPQTLPYEQYV.

The chain joins TRBV6-6 to TRBJ2-7; unclear D gene. Germline loops: CDR1 MNHNY, CDR2 SVGAGI (reference sequence). V was pared by 7 bases and J by 3 bases, with 10 bases between. The CDR3 runs to 12 residues. The CDR3 spells CASKSPRYEQYF. DNA for the CDR3: TGTGCCAGCAAATCACCCCGCTACGAGCAGTACTTC.

The chain is built from TRBV7-3 and TRBJ1-1; no clear D gene. The V end lost 5 bases, the J end lost 1 base, and 8 bases lay between the germline ends. This CDR3 spans 13 amino acids. The germline gives CDR1 SGHTA, CDR2 FQGTGA. The CDR3: CASSPNPNTEAFF. The DNA for the CDR3 is TGTGCCAGCAGCCCTAACCCGAACACTGAAGCTTTCTTT.

This clonotype was observed a handful of times. The chain links TRBV7-9 to TRBJ1-1, with D uncertain. The CDR3 spans 14 residues. Germline V lookup: CDR1 SEHNR, CDR2 FQNEAQ (reference sequence). V was clipped by 1 base and J by 1 base, with 7 bases between them. CDR3 in DNA: TGTGCCAGCAGCTTAGGGGTGACGAACACTGAAGCTTTCTTT. Protein sequence: CASSLGVTNTEAFF. Drawing the rest from reference TRBV7-9 and TRBJ1-1, the complete variable domain is DTGVSQNPRHKITKRGQNVTFRCDPISEHNRLYWYRQTLGQGPEFLTYFQNEAQLEKSRLLSDRFSAERPKGSFSTLEIQRTEQGDSAMYLCASSLGVTNTEAFFGQGTRLTVV.

The chain carries TRBV7-6 and TRBJ1-5; D gene uncertain. The CDR3 consists of 13 residues. The germline V gene encodes CDR1 SGHVS and CDR2 FNYEAQ. The V end lost 5 bases, the J end lost 5 bases, and 10 bases lay between the germline ends. The CDR3 protein is CASSREFDQPQHF. CDR3 bases: TGTGCCAGCAGCCGAGAGTTTGATCAGCCCCAGCATTTT.

This rearrangement joins TRBV7-6 to TRBJ2-7; tentatively, D is TRBD1 (6 bases). The length of the CDR3 is 14 residues. V was clipped by 4 bases and J by 5 bases, with 15 bases between them. Germline lookup yields CDR1 SGHVS and CDR2 FNYEAQ. CDR3 DNA: TGTGCCAGCAGCTCAACTCAGGGGCTCAACGAGCAGTACTTC. This sequence encodes CASSSTQGLNEQYF. The variable domain in full, completed from reference TRBV7-6 and TRBJ2-7, reads GAGVSQSPRYKVTKRGQDVALRCDPISGHVSLYWYRQALGQGPEFLTYFNYEAQQDKSGLPNDRFSAERPEGSISTLTIQRTEQRDSAMYRCASSSTQGLNEQYFGPGTRLTVT.

In its sample, this clonotype was seen a few times. The chain joins TRBV7-2 to TRBJ2-1; TRBD2 aligns across 14 bases. The CDR3 length is 17 residues. The germline V gene encodes CDR1 SGHTA and CDR2 FQGNSA. With 4 bases clipped from V and 9 bases from J, the junction kept 11 bases outside the gene matches. The CDR3 spells CASSSSGTSGSRGEQFF. In DNA form, the CDR3 reads TGTGCCAGCAGCTCGTCTGGGACTAGCGGGAGCCGGGGTGAGCAGTTCTTC.

This chain uses TRBV7-3 with TRBJ2-1; D might be TRBD2 (5 bases). Germline CDR1 and CDR2: SGHTA and FQGTGA. This CDR3 has 15 amino acids. V lost 0 bases to trimming and J lost 5 bases, with 11 bases between them. CDR3: CASSLTLTGNNEQFF. The DNA of the CDR3 is TGTGCCAGCAGCTTAACACTTACGGGGAACAATGAGCAGTTCTTC.

The chain has TRBV6-6 and TRBJ2-1; TRBD1 matches at 7 bases. CDR1 is MNHNY and CDR2 is SVGAGI in the germline V gene (reference sequence). This CDR3 is 13 amino acids long. Losses at the gene ends were 6 bases for V and 4 bases for J; bases not matched to a gene: 3. As DNA, the CDR3 is TGTGCCAGCAGGGGACAGTTATACAATGAGCAGTTCTTC. Its translation is CASRGQLYNEQFF.

The rearrangement links TRBV12-3 or TRBV12-4 to TRBJ1-1; D is unclear. The V end was cut by 6 bases, the J end by 4 bases, with 18 bases between. The CDR3 has 15 residues. In DNA, the CDR3 is TGTGCCAGCAGACCGAGGTCCGGGGTACCCACTGAAGCTTTCTTT. This codes for CASRPRSGVPTEAFF.

The rearrangement uses TRBV28 and TRBJ2-7; no firm D call. V was clipped by 3 bases and J by 1 base, with 7 bases between them. The CDR3 runs to 13 residues. CDR1 and CDR2 from the germline V gene are MDHEN and SYDVKM. The CDR3 coding sequence is TGTGCCAGCAGTTTTCTCCTATCCTACGAGCAGTACTTC. Protein product: CASSFLLSYEQYF.

J is TRBJ1-4 and V is TRBV4-3; 7 nucleotides match TRBD1. CDR1 and CDR2 from the germline V gene are LGHNA and YSLEER. CDR3 length: 15 amino acids. With 4 bases clipped from V and 8 bases from J, the junction kept 10 bases outside the gene matches. Here the CDR3 DNA reads TGCGCCAGCAGCCGGGGGGACAGTCGGGGGGAAAAACTGTTTTTT. Translating it yields CASSRGDSRGEKLFF.

This clonotype was counted many times. This chain joins TRBV7-2 and TRBJ1-2; 7 bases align to TRBD1. The CDR3 has 16 amino acids. Germline CDR1 and CDR2: SGHTA and FQGNSA. V lost 3 bases and J lost 3; bases outside the gene matches: 10. CDR3 residues: CASSLNQGGKDYGYTF. The CDR3 DNA reads TGTGCCAGCAGCTTGAACCAGGGGGGTAAGGACTATGGCTACACCTTC.